These T cell receptor beta chains were read from a single sample in a study of graft-versus-host responses after intestinal transplantation. Libraries were prepared by immunoSEQ multiplex PCR; TCRdb keeps only in-frame clonotypes and omits some of them. The sample has some 120,000 clones, just over 90% seen once; the top ten hold roughly 0.2%. These receptors' antigens are unknown. The specimen comprised unstimulated CD4+ T cells sorted from spleen or lymph node cells, sampled before intestinal transplant. The receptors here all came from a human donor who received an intestinal transplant. Both conserved end residues are part of each CDR3. The D gene is left open where the match is weak. A clone size is listed for some rows: how often the clone was seen (once, few, many), or a class if it is expanded.

TGCGCCAGCAGCATAGAAGTCAAAGGACTAGCGGGCGGAGAGACCCAGTACTTC | CASSIEVKGLAGGETQYF | TRBJ2-5 | TRBV5-1 | TRBD2 | - | 18
TGTGCCAGCAGTGGGCCGGGACAGGGGGCGCGCGCTGAAGCTTTCTTT | CASSGPGQGARAEAFF | TRBJ1-1 | TRBV25-1 | TRBD1 | - | 16
TGTGCCACCAGCAGAGGGGGACAGGCTGAAGCTTTCTTT | CATSRGGQAEAFF | TRBJ1-1 | TRBV15 | TRBD1 | - | 13
TGCGCCAGCAGCTTACTCGCGGGGGTGCCTAATGAAAAACTGTTTTTT | CASSLLAGVPNEKLFF | TRBJ1-4 | TRBV5-1 | - | few | 16
TGTGCCAGCAGCCAAGGGACTATACCGAATGAGCAGTTCTTC | CASSQGTIPNEQFF | TRBJ2-1 | TRBV7-2 | TRBD2 | - | 14
TGTGCCAGCTCATGGCACAGGGGGGAGACCCAGTACTTC | CASSWHRGETQYF | TRBJ2-5 | TRBV18 | TRBD1 | - | 13
TGCGCCAGCCGACAGGACCCTTTGAACACTGAAGCTTTCTTT | CASRQDPLNTEAFF | TRBJ1-1 | TRBV5-1 | - | - | 14
TGCGCCAGCAGCCGAATACAGGGGGCGCCCCACACTGAAGCTTTCTTT | CASSRIQGAPHTEAFF | TRBJ1-1 | TRBV4-1 | TRBD1 | - | 16
TGTGCCAGCAGTTACTCGAAGCGGTTGACGAACACTGAAGCTTTCTTT | CASSYSKRLTNTEAFF | TRBJ1-1 | TRBV6-5 | - | - | 16
TGCGCCAGCAGCCCATCCGGGGGGAACACCGGGGAGCTGTTTTTT | CASSPSGGNTGELFF | TRBJ2-2 | TRBV5-1 | - | - | 15
TGTGCCAGCAGCTTAGGTGGGCAGCCCTACAATGAGCAGTTCTTC | CASSLGGQPYNEQFF | TRBJ2-1 | TRBV7-2 | - | - | 15
TGTGCCAGCAGCCCTCTAGCGGGACTATACAATGAGCAGTTCTTC | CASSPLAGLYNEQFF | TRBJ2-1 | TRBV28 | TRBD2 | once | 15
TGTGCCAGCAGAAAGACAGGGGGCGCAGATACGCAGTATTTT | CASRKTGGADTQYF | TRBJ2-3 | TRBV6-5 | TRBD1 | - | 14
TGTGCCAGCAGTGAAGGACAAGGAGGAATCTATGGCTACACCTTC | CASSEGQGGIYGYTF | TRBJ1-2 | TRBV6-1 | - | - | 15
TGTGCCAGCAGTACCCCTAGCGGGGGGACCTACGAGCAGTACTTC | CASSTPSGGTYEQYF | TRBJ2-7 | TRBV6-5 | TRBD2 | - | 15
TGTGCCAGCAGGGTGACTAGCGGGGTAACTGATGAGTTCTTC | CASRVTSGVTDEFF | TRBJ2-1 | TRBV2 | TRBD2 | - | 14
TGCAGCGTTGAAGTCGGACTAGCTCAAGAGACCCAGTACTTC | CSVEVGLAQETQYF | TRBJ2-5 | TRBV29-1 | TRBD2 | once | 14
TGTGCCAGCAGCCTAACAGGGGCCGATACGCAGTATTTT | CASSLTGADTQYF | TRBJ2-3 | TRBV7-9 | TRBD1 | - | 13
TGTGCCAGCAGTGTAACATACGGGTATGAGCAGTACTTC | CASSVTYGYEQYF | TRBJ2-7 | TRBV6-1 | - | - | 13
TGTGCCAGCAGCTCGCTAAAAGATCTAGCCAAAAACATTCAGTACTTC | CASSSLKDLAKNIQYF | TRBJ2-4 | TRBV7-9 | - | - | 16
TGCGCCAGCAGCCAAGGGTCGACAGGGACAGGAGAGACCCAGTACTTC | CASSQGSTGTGETQYF | TRBJ2-5 | TRBV4-1 | TRBD1 | - | 16
TGTGCCAGCAGCTTAGAAGCGGCTGCTCCACAAGAGACCCAGTACTTC | CASSLEAAAPQETQYF | TRBJ2-5 | TRBV7-6 | - | - | 16
TGTGCCAGCAGTTTCCGGAGGTTCTATGGCTACACCTTC | CASSFRRFYGYTF | TRBJ1-2 | TRBV27 | - | - | 13
TGTGCCAGCAGTTTATTCCCAGGGCGAGACCAGCCCCAGCATTTT | CASSLFPGRDQPQHF | TRBJ1-5 | TRBV27 | - | once | 15
TGTGCCAGCAGCTTGTTCCTGACAGGACGCCAAGAGACCCAGTACTTC | CASSLFLTGRQETQYF | TRBJ2-5 | TRBV5-5 | - | - | 16
TGTGCCAGCAGTTTAGGAGGGGTCACTGAAGCTTTCTTT | CASSLGGVTEAFF | TRBJ1-1 | TRBV28 | - | - | 13
TGTGCCAGCAGTTGGCCCTACGACGGGGGCTACACCTTC | CASSWPYDGGYTF | TRBJ1-2 | TRBV28 | - | - | 13
TGCGCCAGCAGCTTGGTTCCAGGGGAGGGGTATGGGCAGTACTTC | CASSLVPGEGYGQYF | TRBJ2-7 | TRBV5-1 | - | - | 15
TGTGCCTGCCGAGCCCGAGGAAATCAGCCCCAGCATTTT | CACRARGNQPQHF | TRBJ1-5 | TRBV30 | - | once | 13
TGTGCCAGCAGCTTAGAACGGGTAGTTGGCTACACCTTC | CASSLERVVGYTF | TRBJ1-2 | TRBV7-2 | - | - | 13
TGTGCCAGCACGGGACTAGCGGGGCAAGAGACCCAGTACTTC | CASTGLAGQETQYF | TRBJ2-5 | TRBV18 | TRBD2 | - | 14
TGCGCCAGCAGCCAAGAACTAGGCAGGGGTTCCGGGGAGCTGTTTTTT | CASSQELGRGSGELFF | TRBJ2-2 | TRBV4-3 | - | - | 16
TGCGCCAGCAGCTTGGAAGACAGCTCATACAATGAGCAGTTCTTC | CASSLEDSSYNEQFF | TRBJ2-1 | TRBV5-1 | - | - | 15
TGTGCCAGCAGACAGGGTAGCAATCAGCCCCAGCATTTT | CASRQGSNQPQHF | TRBJ1-5 | TRBV2 | - | - | 13
TGTGCCACCAGCAGAGAGGGACTAGCCTACGAGCAGTACTTC | CATSREGLAYEQYF | TRBJ2-7 | TRBV15 | TRBD2 | - | 14
TGTGCCAGTAGTATAGTCGGACAGAGAAATCAGCCCCAGCATTTT | CASSIVGQRNQPQHF | TRBJ1-5 | TRBV19 | - | - | 15
TGTGCCAGCAGTGAGGGACAGGGGGGCACCGGGGAGCTGTTTTTT | CASSEGQGGTGELFF | TRBJ2-2 | TRBV25-1 | TRBD1 | - | 15
TGTGCCACCAGCAGAGATAAGGCGGTGAACACTGAAGCTTTCTTT | CATSRDKAVNTEAFF | TRBJ1-1 | TRBV15 | - | - | 15
TGTGCCAGCAGCCCCCTGACTGAAGCTTTCTTT | CASSPLTEAFF | TRBJ1-1 | TRBV9 | - | - | 11
TGTGCCAGCAGCCCCTTAGCACTAGCGGGGGGCGGGGAGACCCAGTACTTC | CASSPLALAGGGETQYF | TRBJ2-5 | TRBV7-2 | TRBD2 | - | 17
TGTGCCAGCAGTTACGGGGACAGTTACGAAAAACTGTTTTTT | CASSYGDSYEKLFF | TRBJ1-4 | TRBV6-5 | TRBD1 | - | 14
TGTGCCAGCAGGGCGGGACTCCGAGCCCCCTGGTCCCAGCATTTT | CASRAGLRAPWSQHF | TRBJ1-5 | TRBV28 | - | - | 15
TGCGCCAGCAGCCGGTCCAGCGGGAGGTACGAGCAGTACTTC | CASSRSSGRYEQYF | TRBJ2-7 | TRBV5-1 | TRBD2 | - | 14
TGTGCCAGTAGTTTTGTGAGGGCAGGCGGTATAGAGACCCAGTACTTC | CASSFVRAGGIETQYF | TRBJ2-5 | TRBV19 | - | - | 16
TGCGCCAGCAGTGGGGGAGTTCAAGATACGCAGTATTTT | CASSGGVQDTQYF | TRBJ2-3 | TRBV10-1 | - | - | 13
TGTGCCAGCTCTAGAGGCGGACAGGGAGAGGCCTACGAGCAGTACTTC | CASSRGGQGEAYEQYF | TRBJ2-7 | TRBV18 | TRBD1 | - | 16
TGTGCCAGCAGCTTAGCGCGGCCTGGGGCCACAGATACGCAGTATTTT | CASSLARPGATDTQYF | TRBJ2-3 | TRBV7-2 | - | - | 16
TGCGCCAGCAAACTAGCGGGAGGGCTGGGCACAGATACGCAGTATTTT | CASKLAGGLGTDTQYF | TRBJ2-3 | TRBV5-1 | TRBD2 | - | 16
TGTGCCAGCAGCTACAGGGGCAATCAGCCCCAGCATTTT | CASSYRGNQPQHF | TRBJ1-5 | TRBV7-2 | - | - | 13
TGTGCCAGCAGCCCGTCAAAACAGGGGACGGGCAATCAGCCCCAGCATTTT | CASSPSKQGTGNQPQHF | TRBJ1-5 | TRBV27 | TRBD1 | few | 17
TGTGCCAGCAGCCCCATGGGGACAGGGGGCATCTATGGCTACACCTTC | CASSPMGTGGIYGYTF | TRBJ1-2 | TRBV9 | TRBD1 | - | 16
TGTGCCAGCTCAGTTCTTGGACAGGGGCTGACTGAAGCTTTCTTT | CASSVLGQGLTEAFF | TRBJ1-1 | TRBV18 | TRBD1 | - | 15
TGTGCCAGCACCTTACAGGAGAATCAGCCCCAGCATTTT | CASTLQENQPQHF | TRBJ1-5 | TRBV2 | - | once | 13
TGTGCCAGCAGTTTACCGGACACCCAGGAACCCTACGAGCAGTACTTC | CASSLPDTQEPYEQYF | TRBJ2-7 | TRBV28 | - | once | 16
TGCGCCAGACCAGGACAGGTGGAGGCTAGCGGGAGGGCCGCCGGGGAGCTGTTTTTT | CARPGQVEASGRAAGELFF | TRBJ2-2 | TRBV23-1 | TRBD2 | - | 19
TGTGCCAGCTCAGAATCCCGGACAGATAGCAATCAGCCCCAGCATTTT | CASSESRTDSNQPQHF | TRBJ1-5 | TRBV18 | - | - | 16
TGTGCCAGCAGTTTAAGGGGCACTTTCCAGGGTTCGGTCGAGGCGTCACCCCTCCACTTT | CASSLRGTFQGSVEASPLHF | TRBJ1-6 | TRBV27 | - | once | 20
TGCGCCAGCAGCTTGTACAGGGGAGTCACAGATACGCAGTATTTT | CASSLYRGVTDTQYF | TRBJ2-3 | TRBV5-1 | TRBD1 | - | 15
TGTGCCAGTAGTTCTTTATCCGTGAACACTGAAGCTTTCTTT | CASSSLSVNTEAFF | TRBJ1-1 | TRBV19 | - | - | 14